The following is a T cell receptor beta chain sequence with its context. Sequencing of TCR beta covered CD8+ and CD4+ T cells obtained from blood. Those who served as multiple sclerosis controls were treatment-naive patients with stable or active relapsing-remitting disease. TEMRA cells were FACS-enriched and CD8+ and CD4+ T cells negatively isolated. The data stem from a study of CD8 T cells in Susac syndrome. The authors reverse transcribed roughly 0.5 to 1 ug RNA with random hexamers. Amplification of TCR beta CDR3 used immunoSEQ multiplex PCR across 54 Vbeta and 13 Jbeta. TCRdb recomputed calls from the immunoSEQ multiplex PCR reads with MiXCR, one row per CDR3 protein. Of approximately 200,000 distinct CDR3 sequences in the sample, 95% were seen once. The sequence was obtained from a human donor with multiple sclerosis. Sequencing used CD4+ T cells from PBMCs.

CDR3 sequence reads: CASSLVGLGISEQFF. In nucleotides, the CDR3 is TGTGCCAGCAGCTTAGTCGGTCTAGGGATCTCTGAGCAGTTCTTC. The chain couples TRBV7-8 to TRBJ2-1, with D hard to call. V shed 1 base and J shed 9 bases, with 16 bases lying between them. The CDR3 covers 15 residues. Per the germline V gene, CDR1 is SGHVS and CDR2 is FQNEAQ.